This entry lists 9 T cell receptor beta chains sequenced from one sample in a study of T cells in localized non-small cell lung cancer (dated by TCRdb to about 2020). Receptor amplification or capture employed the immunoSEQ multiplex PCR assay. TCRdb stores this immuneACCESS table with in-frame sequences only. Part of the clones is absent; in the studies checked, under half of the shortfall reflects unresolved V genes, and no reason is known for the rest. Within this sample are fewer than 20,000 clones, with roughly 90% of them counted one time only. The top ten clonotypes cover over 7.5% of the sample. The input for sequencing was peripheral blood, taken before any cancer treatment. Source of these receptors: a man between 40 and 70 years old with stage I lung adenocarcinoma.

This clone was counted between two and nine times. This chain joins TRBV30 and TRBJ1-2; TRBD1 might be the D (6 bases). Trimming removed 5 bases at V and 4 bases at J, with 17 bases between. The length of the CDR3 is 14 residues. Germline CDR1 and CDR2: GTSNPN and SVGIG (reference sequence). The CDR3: CAWWGPDSGYGYTF. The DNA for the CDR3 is TGTGCCTGGTGGGGGCCTGATAGCGGCTATGGCTACACCTTC.

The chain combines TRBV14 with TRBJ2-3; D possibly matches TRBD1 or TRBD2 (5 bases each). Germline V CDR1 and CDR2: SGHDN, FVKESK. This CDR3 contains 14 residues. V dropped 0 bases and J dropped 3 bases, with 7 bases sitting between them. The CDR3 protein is CASSQDWGTDTQYF. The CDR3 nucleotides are TGTGCCAGCAGCCAAGATTGGGGGACAGATACGCAGTATTTT.

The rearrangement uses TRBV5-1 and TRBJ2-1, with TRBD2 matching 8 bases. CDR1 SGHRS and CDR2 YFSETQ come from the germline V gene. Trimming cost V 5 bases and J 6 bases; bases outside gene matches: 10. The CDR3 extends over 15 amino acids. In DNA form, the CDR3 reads TGCGCCAGCAGGGTATCCGGGACTAGAGTCAATGAGCAGTTCTTC. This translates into CASRVSGTRVNEQFF.

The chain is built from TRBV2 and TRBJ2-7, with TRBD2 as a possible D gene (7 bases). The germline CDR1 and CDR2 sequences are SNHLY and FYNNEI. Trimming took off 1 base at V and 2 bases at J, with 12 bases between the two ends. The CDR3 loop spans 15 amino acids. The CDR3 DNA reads TGTGCCAGCAGTGAAGAGGGGGGGCGGACCTACGAGCAGTACTTC. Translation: CASSEEGGRTYEQYF. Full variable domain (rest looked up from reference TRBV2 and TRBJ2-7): EPEVTQTPSHQVTQMGQEVILRCVPISNHLYFYWYRQILGQKVEFLVSFYNNEISEKSEIFDDQFSVERPDGSNFTLKIRSTKLEDSAMYFCASSEEGGRTYEQYFGPGTRLTVT.

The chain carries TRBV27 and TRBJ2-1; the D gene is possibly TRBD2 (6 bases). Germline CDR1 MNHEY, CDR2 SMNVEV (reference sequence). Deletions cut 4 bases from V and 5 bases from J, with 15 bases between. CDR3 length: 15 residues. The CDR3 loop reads CASSSLTSTDNEQFF. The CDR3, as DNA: TGTGCCAGCAGTTCCCTCACTAGCACGGACAATGAGCAGTTCTTC.

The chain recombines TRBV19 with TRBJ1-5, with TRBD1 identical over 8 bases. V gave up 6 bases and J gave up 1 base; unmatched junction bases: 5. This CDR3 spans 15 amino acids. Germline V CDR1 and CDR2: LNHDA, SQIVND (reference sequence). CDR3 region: CASSAGGWSNQPQHF. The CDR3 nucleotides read TGTGCCAGTAGCGCAGGGGGCTGGAGCAATCAGCCCCAGCATTTT.

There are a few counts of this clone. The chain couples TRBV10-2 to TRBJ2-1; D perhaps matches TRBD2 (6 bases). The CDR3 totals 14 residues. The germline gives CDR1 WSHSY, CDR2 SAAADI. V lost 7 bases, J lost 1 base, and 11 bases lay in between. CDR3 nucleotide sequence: TGCGCCAGCAAAGCGGGTCCTTCCTACAATGAGCAGTTCTTC. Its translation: CASKAGPSYNEQFF.

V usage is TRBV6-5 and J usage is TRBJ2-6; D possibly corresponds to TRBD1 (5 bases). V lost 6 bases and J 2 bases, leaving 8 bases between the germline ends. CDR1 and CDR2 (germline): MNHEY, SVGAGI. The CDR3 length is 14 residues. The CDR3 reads CASRVGAGANVLTF. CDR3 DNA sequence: TGTGCCAGCAGGGTAGGGGCTGGGGCCAACGTCCTGACTTTC.

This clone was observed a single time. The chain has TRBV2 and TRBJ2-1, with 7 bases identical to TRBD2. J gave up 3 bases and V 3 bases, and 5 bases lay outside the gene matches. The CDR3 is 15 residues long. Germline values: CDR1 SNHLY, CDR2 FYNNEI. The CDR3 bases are TGTGCCAGCAGTGAGGAAGCGGGGAACTACAATGAGCAGTTCTTC. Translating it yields CASSEEAGNYNEQFF.